A selection of T cell receptor beta chains follows, all from one sample in a study of identical twins. Each CDR3 protein is one row after TCRdb ran MiXCR on the 5' RACE reads. The sample has hundreds of thousands of distinct CDR3 sequences, approximately 7% seen once. This same sample was also taken into another study, of yellow fever vaccine responses in identical twins.

The sequencing sample was made of memory (CD45RO+) T cells sorted from blood. The receptor set was obtained from a woman younger than 35 in good health. The CDR3 runs from the conserved cysteine through the conserved F or W. D genes are given only for firm matches. A row's size may be missing; if present it is once, few, many or a size class.

D gene	CDR3 length	clone size	V gene	J gene	CDR3 DNA	CDR3 protein
.	11	.	TRBV11-3	TRBJ1-1	TGTGCCGGCGAAGAAAAGCTTGAAGCTTTCTTT	CAGEEKLEAFF
TRBD1	13	many	TRBV20-1	TRBJ2-7	TGCAGTGCTAGAGTGACAGGGGAGTACGAGCAGTACTTC	CSARVTGEYEQYF
TRBD2	14	once	TRBV2	TRBJ2-7	TGTGCCAGCACTAGCGGGGATCTTTCCTACGAGCAGTACTTC	CASTSGDLSYEQYF
.	13	many	TRBV12-3/TRBV12-4	TRBJ2-2	TGTGCCTGCGAGGGGCCTTACACCGGGGAGCTGTTTTTT	CACEGPYTGELFF
.	11	.	TRBV10-2	TRBJ2-2	TGCGCCAGCAGTGAACGCGGGGAGCTGTTTTTT	CASSERGELFF
.	14	many	TRBV7-2	TRBJ1-2	TGTGCCAGCACCAACACCGGGACTTACTATGGCTACACCTTC	CASTNTGTYYGYTF
.	14	.	TRBV5-4	TRBJ2-7	TGTGCCAGCAGCGCGCAGGGCCTAGAGGGCGAGCAGTACTTC	CASSAQGLEGEQYF
TRBD2	17	.	TRBV6-1	TRBJ2-3	TGTGCCAGCAGAGGACTAGCGGGGAAATCTAGCACAGATACGCAGTATTTT	CASRGLAGKSSTDTQYF
.	12	many	TRBV6-5	TRBJ1-1	TGTGCCAGCAGTAAAACACCCTTCGGAGCTTTCTTT	CASSKTPFGAFF
.	16	many	TRBV4-1	TRBJ2-3	TGCGCCAGCAGCCAAGGACCACTAGGGCCCACAGATACGCAGTATTTT	CASSQGPLGPTDTQYF
TRBD2	15	many	TRBV6-1	TRBJ2-1	TGTGCCAGCACCCGGACTAGCAGGCTCTACAATGAGCAGTTCTTC	CASTRTSRLYNEQFF
.	13	.	TRBV12-3/TRBV12-4	TRBJ2-2	.	CASSSGFRELFFF
.	14	.	TRBV15	TRBJ2-1	TGTGCCACCAGCATTGTACAGCCGCGGGATGAGCAGTTCTTC	CATSIVQPRDEQFF
TRBD2	17	few	TRBV3-1	TRBJ2-7	TGTGCCAGCAGCCACCGCCTACTAGCGGGAGTGGCCTACGAGCAGTACTTC	CASSHRLLAGVAYEQYF
TRBD2	16	few	TRBV18	TRBJ2-5	TGTGCCAGCTCACCAAGGGCTAGCGGGGGAAAAGAGACCCAGTACTTC	CASSPRASGGKETQYF
.	18	.	TRBV9	TRBJ2-1	TGTGCCAGCAGCGTAGAAGGGGGGTATTTGAGCTCCTACAATGAGCAGTTCTTC	CASSVEGGYLSSYNEQFF
TRBD2	18	.	TRBV19	TRBJ2-2	TGTGCCAGTAGTAGAGATCTAGCGGCGATATCGAACACCGGGGAGCTGTTTTTT	CASSRDLAAISNTGELFF
.	14	.	TRBV10-2	TRBJ2-5	TGCGCCAGCATAGGTCGCAGTCCTCAAGAGACCCAGTACTTC	CASIGRSPQETQYF
TRBD1	16	few	TRBV28	TRBJ1-6	TGTGCCAGCAGTCCCCACCCGGGACAGGGTAATTCACCCCTCCACTTT	CASSPHPGQGNSPLHF
.	14	few	TRBV6-1	TRBJ1-6	TGTGCCAGCATTGGGACCCTGGGGGATTCACCCCTCCACTTT	CASIGTLGDSPLHF
.	13	few	TRBV5-1	TRBJ1-6	TGCGCCAGTAGAGGTACTGACAATTCACCCCTCCACTTT	CASRGTDNSPLHF
.	16	.	TRBV7-9	TRBJ2-6	TGTGCCAGCAGTCGAAATGACTGGTCAGGGGCCAACGTCCTGACTTTC	CASSRNDWSGANVLTF
.	13	few	TRBV6-1	TRBJ1-2	TGTGCCAGCAGTGAAAATCGGTTGGATGGCTACACCTTC	CASSENRLDGYTF
.	14	few	TRBV6-1	TRBJ2-6	TGTGCCAGCAGTGAAGAGACCGGGGCCAACGTCCTGACTTTC	CASSEETGANVLTF
.	15	many	TRBV20-1	TRBJ1-6	TGCAGTGCTCCGAACACGGCCAACTATAATTCACCCCTCCACTTT	CSAPNTANYNSPLHF
.	15	.	TRBV4-1	TRBJ1-4	TGCGCCAGCAGCCAAGATGGGGCAGGGAATGAAAAACTGTTTTTT	CASSQDGAGNEKLFF
TRBD1	15	many	TRBV28	TRBJ1-2	TGTGCCAGCAGTTTTAAGGGACAGGGGGCGTATGGCTACACCTTC	CASSFKGQGAYGYTF
TRBD2	14	.	TRBV28	TRBJ2-7	TGTGCCAGCAGTTTACGTTTGGGGGGGAACGAGCAGTACTTC	CASSLRLGGNEQYF
.	15	.	TRBV12-5	TRBJ2-7	TGTGCTAGTGGTCGACCGGGACGAACCGATCTCAAGCAGTACTTC	CASGRPGRTDLKQYF
TRBD2	13	.	TRBV27	TRBJ2-1	TGTGCCAGCAGTGTTAGACTAGCGGGAGAGCAGTTCTTC	CASSVRLAGEQFF
TRBD1	17	few	TRBV5-1	TRBJ1-4	TGCGCCAGCAGGGAAGGACAGGGGTCGGGGACTAATGAAAAACTGTTTTTT	CASREGQGSGTNEKLFF
.	14	.	TRBV11-2	TRBJ2-3	TGTGCCAGCAGCTTACGACTTATCACAGATACGCAGTATTTT	CASSLRLITDTQYF
.	13	many	TRBV3-1	TRBJ1-1	TGTGCCAGCAGCCAAGCGGGGGCAGCTGAAGCTTTCTTT	CASSQAGAAEAFF
.	16	many	TRBV5-1	TRBJ1-2	TGCGCCAGCAGCTTGGCCGCGGGGGAAGGGATGCGAGGCTACACCTTC	CASSLAAGEGMRGYTF
TRBD2	15	many	TRBV6-2/TRBV6-3	TRBJ2-5	TGTGCCAGCGGAAGGACTAGCGGGAGCTGGGAGACCCAGTACTTC	CASGRTSGSWETQYF
.	14	many	TRBV20-1	TRBJ1-1	TGCAGTGCTCCGACTTCGGGGAGGGTCACTGAAGCTTTCTTT	CSAPTSGRVTEAFF
.	14	.	TRBV12-3/TRBV12-4	TRBJ2-7	TGTGCCAGCAGCTTCGGTCAGGCCTCCTACGAGCAGTACTTC	CASSFGQASYEQYF
TRBD1	13	many	TRBV20-1	TRBJ1-4	TGCAGTGCTCCCAGACAGGGGGGGGAAAAACTGTTTTTT	CSAPRQGGEKLFF
TRBD1	15	.	TRBV10-3	TRBJ1-1	TGTGCCATTGCCGGGACAGGGATTAAGAACACTGAAGCTTTCTTT	CAIAGTGIKNTEAFF
.	20	.	TRBV4-2	TRBJ1-3	TGTGCCAGCAGCCAAGACCGTTGGTCCCGACAGGCTAACTCTGGAAACACCATATATTTT	CASSQDRWSRQANSGNTIYF